What follows are 28 T cell receptor beta chains derived from one specimen sequenced in a study of cytomegalovirus exposure and HLA in healthy donors. Both 60 Vbeta primers and 13 Jbeta primers went into the PCR. Libraries were prepared by immunoSEQ multiplex PCR; TCRdb keeps only in-frame clonotypes and omits some of them. The repertoire holds tens of thousands of clones, with around 70% as singletons. Material for sequencing was PBMCs. The receptors originated from a middle-aged man in good health and CMV-seropositive.

Only a few counts were recorded for this clone. V and J are TRBV4-2 and TRBJ2-7, with TRBD2 as a possible D gene (6 bases). The V gene lost 1 base and the J gene lost 6 bases, with 16 bases spanning the gap. The germline CDR1 and CDR2 sequences are LGHNA and YNFKEQ. The CDR3 sequence is 15 residues long. CDR3 DNA: TGTGCCAGCAGCCAAGCCACGGGACTCGTGGGCGAGCAGTACTTC. This codes for CASSQATGLVGEQYF.

The rearrangement joins TRBV2 to TRBJ2-4; 10 bases map to TRBD1. The V and J ends lost 2 bases and 5 bases, in that order; junction bases with no gene match: 12. Germline CDR1 reads SNHLY; CDR2 reads FYNNEI. The CDR3 has 18 residues. CDR3 protein: CASSELSGLDRGQNIQYF. The CDR3 region has the DNA TGTGCCAGCAGTGAACTATCGGGGTTAGACAGGGGGCAAAACATTCAGTACTTC.

In its sample, this clone was seen a few times. The CDR3 reads CASSPNPRTFQETQYF. CDR3 coding DNA: TGTGCCAGCAGTCCTAACCCACGGACTTTCCAAGAGACCCAGTACTTC. The rearrangement joins TRBV7-2 to TRBJ2-5; the D gene is possibly TRBD2 (5 bases). With 6 bases removed from V and 1 base from J, the gap between germline ends came to 18 bases. Germline V gene lookup returns CDR1 SGHTA and CDR2 FQGNSA. The CDR3 is made up of 16 amino acids.

This rearrangement joins TRBV7-2 to TRBJ2-5; possibly TRBD1 for D (5 bases). CDR1 and CDR2 from the germline V gene are SGHTA and FQGNSA. V lost 5 bases and J 5 bases, leaving 18 bases between the germline ends. The CDR3 has 15 amino acids. CDR3 in DNA: TGTGCCAGCAGCCCATCCCATGGGGCAGGGGAGACCCAGTACTTC. This gives the protein CASSPSHGAGETQYF.

V is TRBV28 and J is TRBJ1-5; 9 bases agree with TRBD1. The CDR3 is made up of 15 amino acids. CDR1 and CDR2 (germline): MDHEN, SYDVKM. Losses at the gene ends were 6 bases for V and 7 bases for J; bases not matched to a gene: 10. The CDR3 bases are TGTGCCAGCAGACCCACCGGGACAGGGTGGCAGCCCCAGCATTTT. Translation: CASRPTGTGWQPQHF.

This rearrangement joins TRBV5-6 to TRBJ1-1; perhaps TRBD1 as D (5 bases). V dropped 4 bases and J dropped 1 base, with 8 bases sitting between them. This CDR3 spans 13 amino acids. Per germline, CDR1 SGHDT and CDR2 YYEEEE. CDR3 sequence: CASSLTANTEAFF. Here the CDR3 DNA reads TGTGCCAGCAGCCTGACAGCGAACACTGAAGCTTTCTTT.

The rearrangement joins TRBV9 to TRBJ1-5; 8 nucleotides align to TRBD1. This CDR3 has 16 amino acids. CDR1 is SGDLS and CDR2 is YYNGEE in the germline V gene. The ends lost 3 bases at V and 6 bases at J; junction bases unmatched: 11. CDR3 loop: CASSAGGSSPGQPQHF. The DNA of the CDR3 is TGTGCCAGCAGCGCAGGGGGCTCGTCCCCCGGTCAGCCCCAGCATTTT.

V is TRBV28 and J is TRBJ1-2; D ambiguous. Germline V gene data show CDR1 as MDHEN and CDR2 as SYDVKM. The CDR3 has 13 residues. With 6 bases removed from V and 0 bases from J, the gap between germline ends came to 8 bases. The CDR3 nucleotides read TGTGCCAGCAGAGAGGGTACTAACTATGGCTACACCTTC. Its translation is CASREGTNYGYTF.

The chain has TRBV6-6 and TRBJ2-1; 14 bases map to TRBD2. The CDR3 has 16 residues. Germline CDR1 MNHNY, CDR2 SVGAGI (reference sequence). Trimming removed 7 bases from V and 8 bases from J; junction bases left unmatched: 10. The CDR3 DNA reads TGTGCCAGCACCTATCGACTAGCGGGAGGGCCGGATGAGCAGTTCTTC. It yields the protein CASTYRLAGGPDEQFF.

There are a few counts of this clone. The chain is built from TRBV28 and TRBJ2-5; maybe TRBD2 (6 bases). CDR1 MDHEN and CDR2 SYDVKM come from the germline V gene. V was cut by 6 bases and J by 5 bases, with 19 bases left in between. This CDR3 has 15 residues. In DNA form, the CDR3 reads TGTGCCAGCAGGACGGGACTTGGTTCTTCTGAGACCCAGTACTTC. Translation: CASRTGLGSSETQYF.

The gene calls are TRBV5-4 and TRBJ2-5; possibly TRBD2 for D (5 bases). The germline CDR1 and CDR2 sequences are SGHNT and YYREEE (reference sequence). V shed 0 bases and J shed 5 bases, with 8 bases lying between them. The length of the CDR3 is 13 residues. The CDR3 here is CASSLAGWETQYF. The CDR3 bases are TGTGCCAGCAGCTTGGCGGGGTGGGAGACCCAGTACTTC.

This clone came up many times. This chain links TRBV11-2 with TRBJ2-7; TRBD1 is a possible D gene (6 bases). The ends were cut back, 5 bases at V and 0 bases at J, with 17 bases in the middle. Looked up from germline, CDR1 is SGHAT and CDR2 is FQNNGV. This CDR3 contains 16 residues. The CDR3 DNA is TGTGCCAGCAGCGCCGCCGGGACACGGTACTCCTACGAGCAGTACTTC. The encoded protein is CASSAAGTRYSYEQYF.

This clone was recorded a few times. The junction shows a germline mismatch at one end, possibly a read error. The chain employs TRBV4-1 and TRBJ2-5; 9 nucleotides agree with TRBD2. CDR3 size: 16 residues. The V gene's germline CDR1 is MGHRA and CDR2 YSYEKL. CDR3: CASSLRIAGEGETQYF. In DNA, the CDR3 is TGTGCCAGCAGCCTAAGAATAGCGGGAGAAGGAGAGACCCAGTACTTC.

The chain has TRBV6-5 and TRBJ1-2; 9 nucleotides match TRBD1. V lost 0 bases and J lost 4; bases outside the gene matches: 6. Germline assignment: CDR1 MNHEY and CDR2 SVGAGI. The CDR3 has 16 residues. The CDR3 protein is CASSYSHRGPSYGYTF. CDR3 sequence (DNA): TGTGCCAGCAGTTACTCCCACAGGGGGCCTAGCTATGGCTACACCTTC.

The chain combines TRBV19 with TRBJ1-2; 9 bases match TRBD1. This CDR3 contains 14 residues. V was pared by 4 bases and J by 3 bases, with 3 bases of the junction left unmatched. CDR1 is LNHDA and CDR2 is SQIVND in the germline V gene (reference sequence). CDR3 coding DNA: TGTGCCAGTAGTACCCGGACAGGGGACTATGGCTACACCTTC. Protein: CASSTRTGDYGYTF.

The V gene is TRBV29-1, the J gene TRBJ1-1, with 7 positions matching TRBD1. Germline CDR1 reads SQVTM; CDR2 reads ANQGSEA. CDR3 length equals 11 residues. Trimming took 7 bases from V and 7 from J; bases not matched to a gene: 6. CDR3 nucleotides: TGCAGCGACGGGACAGAACATGAAGCTTTCTTT. It is translated as CSDGTEHEAFF.

V and J are TRBV2 and TRBJ2-2; perhaps TRBD2 as D (5 bases). Trimming cost V 2 bases and J 7 bases, with 11 bases left between them. The CDR3 covers 14 residues. Germline values: CDR1 SNHLY, CDR2 FYNNEI. The CDR3 DNA reads TGTGCCAGCAGTGAATGGCTAGCTGACGGGGAGCTGTTTTTT. Its translation is CASSEWLADGELFF.

The CDR3 DNA is TGCGCCAGCAGCTTGCCAGTGCCCGATTTTAAGACCCAGTACTTC. This encodes CASSLPVPDFKTQYF. The chain links TRBV5-1 to TRBJ2-5; D ambiguous. The germline gives CDR1 SGHRS, CDR2 YFSETQ. The CDR3 is 15 residues long. With 1 base removed from V and 6 bases from J, the gap between germline ends came to 16 bases.

This clone has only a few counts. The chain carries TRBV6-5 and TRBJ2-2; the match to TRBD1 covers 7 bases. The germline gives CDR1 MNHEY, CDR2 SVGAGI. J gave up 4 bases and V 7 bases, and 6 bases lay outside the gene matches. CDR3 length: 14 amino acids. This CDR3 reads CASNGRQGTGELFF. The CDR3 DNA reads as TGTGCCAGCAACGGCAGACAGGGCACCGGGGAGCTGTTTTTT.

This chain links TRBV7-9 with TRBJ1-1; 7 bases align to TRBD1. V shed 1 base, J shed 5 bases, and the junction held 1 base outside the gene matches. CDR3 length equals 13 residues. The germline CDR1 and CDR2 sequences are SEHNR and FQNEAQ (reference sequence). The CDR3 region has the DNA TGTGCCAGCAGCTTAGTACAGGGGACTGAAGCTTTCTTT. Amino acid sequence: CASSLVQGTEAFF.

This clone came up a few times. This chain joins TRBV5-1 and TRBJ2-7; 7 bases fit TRBD1. After removal of 4 bases from V and 2 bases from J, the junction contained 9 bases not matched to a gene. Germline CDR1 and CDR2: SGHRS and YFSETQ. The CDR3 spans 15 residues. CDR3 in DNA: TGCGCCAGCAGCCCGGCAGGACAGGAGGCCTACGAGCAGTACTTC. Translation gives CASSPAGQEAYEQYF.

The V and J genes are TRBV7-2 and TRBJ1-1; no clear D gene. This CDR3 is 13 amino acids long. The germline V gene has CDR1 SGHTA and CDR2 FQGNSA. V shed 5 bases and J shed 3 bases, with 10 bases lying between them. The chain's CDR3 is CASSPGRDTEAFF. CDR3 coding DNA: TGTGCCAGCAGCCCCGGGAGAGACACTGAAGCTTTCTTT.

The chain carries TRBV7-2 and TRBJ2-4; perhaps TRBD1 as D (5 bases). V shed 0 bases and J shed 5 bases, with 11 bases lying between them. Germline loops: CDR1 SGHTA, CDR2 FQGNSA. This CDR3 region has 15 residues. CDR3 in amino acids: CASSLARSGQNIQYF. CDR3 nucleotides: TGTGCCAGCAGCTTAGCGCGTTCAGGGCAAAACATTCAGTACTTC.

CDR3 residues: CASSLQGASGGYTF. DNA of the CDR3: TGTGCCAGCAGTTTACAGGGGGCGTCGGGTGGCTACACCTTC. This chain uses TRBV27 with TRBJ1-2, with 8 bases identical to TRBD1. The CDR3 has 14 residues. The V and J ends lost 2 bases and 7 bases, in that order; junction bases with no gene match: 6. Per germline, CDR1 MNHEY and CDR2 SMNVEV (reference sequence).

The chain employs TRBV4-2 and TRBJ2-1; D perhaps matches TRBD2 (6 bases). CDR1 and CDR2 (germline): LGHNA, YNFKEQ. The ends were cut back, 0 bases at V and 3 bases at J, with 12 bases in the middle. CDR3 size: 16 residues. The CDR3 region has the DNA TGTGCCAGCAGCCAAGAAGTAGCGGACCTCTACAATGAGCAGTTCTTC. This translates into CASSQEVADLYNEQFF.

This clone has a handful of counts. This chain uses TRBV9 with TRBJ2-2; 8 nucleotides agree with TRBD1. The CDR3 totals 14 residues. J gave up 6 bases and V 2 bases, and 3 bases lay outside the gene matches. CDR1 and CDR2 from the germline V gene are SGDLS and YYNGEE. The CDR3 DNA is TGTGCCAGCAGCGTGACAGGGGTTGCCGGGGAGCTGTTTTTT. It encodes CASSVTGVAGELFF.

A note on this clone: In this CDR3 the conserved last residue, phenylalanine or tryptophan, is missing, so a read error is likely. The chain employs TRBV5-1 and TRBJ1-2; TRBD1 matches 8 bases. Trimming at V came to 4 bases and at J to 5 bases, leaving 10 bases not matched to a gene. The CDR3 sequence is 15 residues long. Per the germline V gene, CDR1 is SGHRS and CDR2 is YFSETQ. For the CDR3, the DNA is TGCGCCAGCAGCCCAACTTATACAGGGGGTTATGGCTACACCCTC. Protein sequence: CASSPTYTGGYGYTL.

The rearrangement joins TRBV5-6 to TRBJ2-1; D is possibly TRBD2 (6 bases). CDR3 length: 15 amino acids. The germline gives CDR1 SGHDT, CDR2 YYEEEE. V shed 3 bases and J shed 10 bases, with 20 bases lying between them. CDR3 bases: TGTGCCAGCAGCTCCGGGAATAGCGGTTTTGGGGAGCAGTTCTTC. Its protein is CASSSGNSGFGEQFF.